This T cell receptor beta chain was sequenced in a study of a mutant IDH1 vaccine in newly diagnosed glioma (dated by TCRdb to 2020 to 2023). About the study as a whole: The approximately 30 treated patients were roughly 62% male and roughly 38% female, with a mean age of around 40 years. Longitudinal TCRB deep sequencing was done for fewer than 30 treated patients, wherever samples were available for exploratory analyses. Peripheral blood was drawn at six visits: V03 (baseline), V05, V07, V10, V12 and V13. Prior to enrollment, standard therapy consisting of radiotherapy alone, temozolomide alone, or radiochemotherapy with temozolomide had been administered to patients, with the combination being received by most patients.

This clone was observed once. What this receptor recognizes is not known. Base qualities are not provided; no much larger clone lies one nucleotide away. Results the study describes overall, beyond this receptor: The authors noted that analyses of patient blood samples could not be reproduced because of sample limitations. Immune responses induced by the vaccine were seen in 90% to 95% of patients across multiple MHC alleles. No apparent relationship was observed between pseudoprogression and alterations in the top peripheral T cell clonotypes detected by TCRB sequencing. PBMC samples for TCRB deep sequencing were selected based on availability.

The V end gives up 5 bases and the J end 0 bases, leaving 7 bases in the junction not matched to a gene. The CDR3, from cysteine to phenylalanine, totals 16 residues. Solely the CDR3 DNA is kept, with 48 bases framed from the first base. The germline V gene specifies SGHVS as CDR1 and FQNEAQ as CDR2. The receptor library was made with the immunoSEQ multiplex PCR assay. Rearranged TCR beta chain sequences were amplified with the hsTCRB Kit following the manufacturer's protocol. TCRB libraries were sequenced on an Illumina MiSeq. Turning to the authors' computational methods: The proprietary platform of the kit vendor was used for demultiplexing, trimming and gene mapping. Sourced from immuneACCESS, this table was stored by TCRdb with only in-frame sequences that have V and J called. A share of the clones is absent; for the studies checked, an unresolved V gene accounts for under half, and the remainder has no known explanation. The DNA was the basis for D and trimming; V, J and clone size are from that table. Within this sample are roughly 16,000 clones, with approximately 80% of them counted one time only. The top ten clones comprise approximately 9.1% of the sample.

The sample's time point label is to be understood as: baseline, week 1 (first vaccination visit). The treatment or condition label, read with the paper, signifies: pre-vaccination baseline after standard-of-care therapy. The donors had newly diagnosed IDH1-mutant astrocytomas of WHO grade 3 or 4 that showed loss of nuclear ATRX. The samples were drawn from NOA16, a multicentre, single-arm, open-label phase I trial in Germany that tested a mutant IDH1 peptide vaccine in humans for the first time. Visit V03 blood draws served as the baseline sample for immunogenicity testing. Genomic DNA for TCRB sequencing was extracted from EDTA blood using the DNeasy Blood and Tissue Kit.

The sample in question was PBMCs, obtained from a glioma patient treated with radiotherapy, temozolomide or both. The rearranged chain carries TRBV7-8 and TRBJ2-4; TRBD1 matches 7 bases in the middle. The clonotype originates from a man aged 35 to 55 with glioma. The nucleotides read TGTGCCAGCAGCATGCAACAGGGGCTAGCCAAAAACATTCAGTACTTC. It translates to CASSMQQGLAKNIQYF.